This TCR beta chain was captured in a study of PD-L1 blockade in urothelial cancer. Across the whole study: Most patients, about nine tenths of the roughly 30, were males with bladder-origin cancer.

Repertoires were generated with immunoSEQ multiplex PCR, while TCRdb's copy carries only in-frame clones and drops some. Here the sample spans around 87,000 clones, less than 85% being singletons. Time point here: peripheral blood 6 weeks after treatment start. The CDR3 length is 15 residues. V lost 5 bases and J 1 base, leaving 14 bases between the germline ends. The germline gives CDR1 MNHNS, CDR2 SASEGT. V usage is TRBV6-1 and J usage is TRBJ1-1; possible D gene TRBD1, 6 bases. Sample: PBMCs, taken around atezolizumab (anti-PD-L1) treatment. The clonotype originates from a man between 65 and 85 years old with urothelial cancer. The CDR3 coding sequence is TGTGCCAGCAGTTCCCCCCCGGGACAGAACACTGAAGCTTTCTTT. It specifies CASSSPPGQNTEAFF.